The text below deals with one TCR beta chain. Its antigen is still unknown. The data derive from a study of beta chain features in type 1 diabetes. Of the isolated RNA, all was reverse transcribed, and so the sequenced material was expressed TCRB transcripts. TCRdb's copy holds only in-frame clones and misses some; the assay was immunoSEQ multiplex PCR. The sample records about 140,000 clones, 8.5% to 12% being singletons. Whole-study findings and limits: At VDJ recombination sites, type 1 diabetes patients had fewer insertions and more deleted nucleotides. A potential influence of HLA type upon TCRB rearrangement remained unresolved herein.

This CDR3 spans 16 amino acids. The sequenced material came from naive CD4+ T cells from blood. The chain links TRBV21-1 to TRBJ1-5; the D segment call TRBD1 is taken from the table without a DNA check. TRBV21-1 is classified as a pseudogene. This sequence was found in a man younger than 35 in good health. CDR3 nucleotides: TGTGCCAGCAGCAAATTTAGACAGGGGTTCTGGCAGCCCCAGCATTTT. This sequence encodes CASSKFRQGFWQPQHF.